A single sample gave rise to the 24 T cell receptor beta chains below, sequenced in a study of OX40 agonist ivuxolimab in advanced cancers. The method was immunoSEQ multiplex PCR; TCRdb's version includes in-frame clones alone and lacks a portion of them. The table has about 98,000 clones, about nine tenths seen once. Sequenced here: CD4+ or CD8+ T cells sorted from blood, sampled in a trial of the OX40 agonist ivuxolimab. The receptors here all came from an adult with an advanced solid tumor such as melanoma, head and neck, liver or kidney cancer.

For the CDR3, the DNA is TGTGCCATCAGTGACAAGGACAGGAGGATTGAAGCTTTCTTT. This translates into CAISDKDRRIEAFF. The V call is TRBV10-3, the J call TRBJ1-1; 7 bases line up with TRBD1. The trim removed 3 bases at V and 7 bases at J, leaving 8 bases unmatched. CDR1 is ENHRY, CDR2 SYGVKD, per germline. This CDR3 has 14 residues.

V is TRBV18 and J is TRBJ2-5; no clear D. Germline loops: CDR1 KGHSH, CDR2 LQKENI. This CDR3 spans 13 amino acids. Trimming left V 3 bases short and J 5 bases short, with 10 bases between. As DNA, the CDR3 is TGTGCCAGCTCACCGCCCCACGGTGAGACCCAGTACTTC. This gives the protein CASSPPHGETQYF.

The J gene is TRBJ1-2, the V gene TRBV2, with a tentative D call TRBD1 (5 bases). The CDR3 contains 13 residues. Germline CDR1 reads SNHLY; CDR2 reads FYNNEI. V was pared by 4 bases and J by 3 bases, with 9 bases between. The CDR3: CASSGGADYGYTF. The CDR3 DNA follows: TGTGCCAGCAGTGGAGGGGCAGACTATGGCTACACCTTC.

The rearrangement joins TRBV6-5 to TRBJ2-1, with 7 nucleotides matching TRBD2. The CDR3 is 13 residues long. The germline CDR1 and CDR2 sequences are MNHEY and SVGAGI. Losses at the gene ends were 7 bases for V and 6 bases for J; bases not matched to a gene: 6. The DNA of the CDR3 is TGTGCCAGCACCTTAGCGGGCTCCAATGAGCAGTTCTTC. Its protein product is CASTLAGSNEQFF.

The chain couples TRBV28 to TRBJ1-2; the match to TRBD1 covers 8 bases. CDR1 and CDR2 (germline): MDHEN, SYDVKM. The ends lost 7 bases at V and 8 bases at J; junction bases unmatched: 12. The CDR3 length is 14 residues. The CDR3 protein is CASTIPGQDGGYTF. In nucleotides, the CDR3 is TGTGCCAGCACCATTCCGGGACAGGATGGCGGCTACACCTTC.

The chain couples TRBV4-1 to TRBJ1-5, with D perhaps matching TRBD1 (5 bases). From germline, CDR1 is MGHRA and CDR2 YSYEKL. The CDR3 is 17 amino acids. V shed 0 bases and J shed 2 bases, with 14 bases lying between them. The CDR3 DNA reads as TGCGCCAGCAGCCAAGAGGGGGGAAACGCGCGCAATCAGCCCCAGCATTTT. Residues: CASSQEGGNARNQPQHF.

This sequence joins TRBV11-2 and TRBJ2-1; 8 bases are shared with TRBD2. Germline lookup yields CDR1 SGHAT and CDR2 FQNNGV. The length of the CDR3 is 17 residues. The trim removed 5 bases at V and 4 bases at J, leaving 13 bases unmatched. The CDR3 loop is CASSLGAAGANYNEQFF. CDR3 bases: TGTGCCAGCAGCCTAGGGGCAGCGGGAGCGAATTACAATGAGCAGTTCTTC.

The J gene is TRBJ2-1, the V gene TRBV5-4, with TRBD1 matching 10 bases. Trimming cost V 0 bases and J 7 bases; bases outside gene matches: 4. The length of the CDR3 is 15 residues. Germline assignment: CDR1 SGHNT and CDR2 YYREEE (reference sequence). This CDR3 reads CASSLGGTGENEQFF. DNA of the CDR3: TGTGCCAGCAGCTTGGGCGGGACAGGGGAGAATGAGCAGTTCTTC.

The chain employs TRBV7-9 and TRBJ2-5, with TRBD2 identical over 8 bases. With V trimmed by 5 bases and J by 5 bases, 7 bases remained unmatched. Germline assignment: CDR1 SEHNR and CDR2 FQNEAQ (reference sequence). The CDR3 has 14 residues. The CDR3 DNA follows: TGTGCCAGCAGCCCCCGGGGGGGTGTGGAGACCCAGTACTTC. It specifies CASSPRGGVETQYF.

This clone has just a few counts. CDR3 residues: CASSLMGGGSPLHF. The CDR3 nucleotides are TGTGCCAGCAGCCTCATGGGAGGAGGATCACCCCTCCACTTT. J is TRBJ1-6 and V is TRBV6-5; D call uncertain. CDR3 length: 14 amino acids. Per the germline V gene, CDR1 is MNHEY and CDR2 is SVGAGI. Trimming left V 6 bases short and J 10 bases short, with 16 bases between.

This CDR3 is CASSPQVGSYGYTF. CDR3 sequence (DNA): TGTGCCAGTAGTCCACAGGTGGGCAGCTATGGCTACACCTTC. V usage is TRBV19 and J usage is TRBJ1-2; D may be TRBD1 (5 bases). The CDR3 totals 14 residues. V was trimmed by 5 bases and J by 4 bases, leaving 14 bases between them. The V gene's germline CDR1 is LNHDA and CDR2 SQIVND (reference sequence). The whole variable domain, remainder taken from reference TRBV19 and TRBJ1-2, is DGGITQSPKYLFRKEGQNVTLSCEQNLNHDAMYWYRQDPGQGLRLIYYSQIVNDFQKGDIAEGYSVSREKKESFPLTVTSAQKNPTAFYLCASSPQVGSYGYTFGSGTRLTVV.

This sequence joins TRBV18 and TRBJ2-5; tentatively, D is TRBD1 or TRBD2 (5 bases each). The ends were cut back, 4 bases at V and 2 bases at J, with 8 bases in the middle. The CDR3 contains 13 residues. CDR1 is KGHSH and CDR2 is LQKENI in the germline V gene. CDR3 protein: CASSLGRQETQYF. CDR3 sequence (DNA): TGTGCCAGCTCACTGGGACGGCAAGAGACCCAGTACTTC.

About this clone itself: A junction end diverges from the germline sequence, so it may reflect a read error. This sequence joins TRBV2 and TRBJ2-7; 8 bases align to TRBD2. Per the germline V gene, CDR1 is SNHLY and CDR2 is FYNNEI. This CDR3 region has 14 residues. The CDR3, as DNA: TGTGCCAGCGATGAGCGGGAGCGCTCCCACGAGCAGTACTTC. Residues: CASDERERSHEQYF.

The gene calls are TRBV14 and TRBJ2-1; TRBD2 matches at 8 bases. V lost 4 bases and J lost 2; bases outside the gene matches: 7. CDR3 length: 16 residues. CDR1 and CDR2 (germline): SGHDN, FVKESK. CDR3 nucleotides: TGTGCCAGCAGCCCAACACGGGAGGGTCCCTACAATGAGCAGTTCTTC. Residues: CASSPTREGPYNEQFF.

The J gene is TRBJ2-7, the V gene TRBV19; D might be TRBD2 (6 bases). Germline V CDR1 and CDR2: LNHDA, SQIVND (reference sequence). The V end was cut by 6 bases, the J end by 5 bases, with 11 bases between. CDR3 length: 12 residues. The CDR3 DNA follows: TGTGCCAGTAGCCCCGGGGGAGACGAGCAGTACTTC. Encoded protein: CASSPGGDEQYF.

The rearrangement links TRBV5-6 to TRBJ1-5; D possibly corresponds to TRBD1 (6 bases). The germline V and J ends were trimmed by 1 base and 7 bases, with 15 bases remaining between them. From germline, CDR1 is SGHDT and CDR2 YYEEEE. There are 15 residues in the CDR3. The CDR3 loop is CASSLWGRQTQPQHF. As DNA, the CDR3 is TGTGCCAGCAGCTTGTGGGGGCGGCAAACGCAGCCCCAGCATTTT.

The CDR3 nucleotides read TGTGCCAGCAGCGTGTCGGTCGGAGGATTCCTCTCTGGGGCCAACGTCCTGACTTTC. As protein: CASSVSVGGFLSGANVLTF. The rearrangement links TRBV9 to TRBJ2-6; TRBD2 is a possible D gene (5 bases). This CDR3 spans 19 amino acids. Germline values: CDR1 SGDLS, CDR2 YYNGEE. Trimming left V 2 bases short and J 0 bases short, with 18 bases between.

V and J are TRBV4-3 and TRBJ1-2, with TRBD1 matching 9 bases. The junction had 3 bases not matched to a gene; V was cut back by 0 bases and J by 4 bases. CDR3 length equals 15 residues. Germline V CDR1 and CDR2: LGHNA, YSLEER. CDR3: CASSQDGTGSYGYTF. Here the CDR3 DNA reads TGCGCCAGCAGCCAAGATGGGACAGGGAGCTATGGCTACACCTTC.

This clone was recorded once. The chain has TRBV20-1 and TRBJ2-3, with a tentative D call TRBD2 (5 bases). The CDR3 consists of 11 residues. Germline CDR1 is DFQATT and CDR2 is SNEGSKA (reference sequence). V was cut by 3 bases and J by 4 bases, with 5 bases left in between. CDR3 protein: CSARRADTQYF. Written as DNA, the CDR3 is TGCAGTGCTAGGAGGGCAGATACGCAGTATTTT.

The rearrangement links TRBV7-9 to TRBJ2-1, with TRBD1 matching over 10 bases. This CDR3 is built from 16 residues. CDR1 is SEHNR, CDR2 FQNEAQ, per germline (reference sequence). V dropped 5 bases and J dropped 8; count of bases not matched to a gene: 12. Here the CDR3 reads CASSAPGQGMWDEQFF. Written as DNA, the CDR3 is TGTGCCAGCAGCGCCCCGGGACAGGGGATGTGGGATGAGCAGTTCTTC.

V usage is TRBV19 and J usage is TRBJ1-1; D call uncertain. V was trimmed by 5 bases and J by 6 bases, leaving 16 bases between them. The CDR3 has 14 amino acids. The germline gives CDR1 LNHDA, CDR2 SQIVND (reference sequence). In nucleotides, the CDR3 is TGTGCCAGTAGTGCCCGATATTTCTTCTCTGAAGCTTTCTTT. Amino acid sequence: CASSARYFFSEAFF.

The chain links TRBV7-8 to TRBJ1-6; D might be TRBD1 (6 bases). Trimming took off 2 bases at V and 9 bases at J, with 14 bases between the two ends. The germline V gene has CDR1 SGHVS and CDR2 FQNEAQ. The CDR3 is 15 residues long. CDR3 bases: TGTGCCAGCAGCTTACAAACAGGAGGGGGTTCACCCCTCCACTTT. Encoded protein: CASSLQTGGGSPLHF.

The chain uses TRBV4-1 and TRBJ2-4; possibly TRBD2 for D (5 bases). The CDR3 runs 17 residues. Deletions cut 3 bases from V and 4 bases from J, with 19 bases between. CDR1 is MGHRA, CDR2 YSYEKL, per germline. The CDR3 bases are TGCGCCAGCAGCCAGAATGTTGGCGGGCAGTTAAAAAACATTCAGTACTTC. Translation gives CASSQNVGGQLKNIQYF.

The gene calls are TRBV7-9 and TRBJ2-1; TRBD1 might be the D (6 bases). The CDR3 length is 12 residues. The V end was cut by 2 bases, the J end by 8 bases, with 7 bases between. Per germline, CDR1 SEHNR and CDR2 FQNEAQ (reference sequence). The CDR3 DNA is TGTGCCAGCAGCTTAACAGGGTATGAGCAGTTCTTC. Its protein product is CASSLTGYEQFF.